Following are 32 T cell receptor beta chains from one sample sequenced in a study of cytomegalovirus exposure and HLA in healthy donors. It was with 60 Vbeta and 13 Jbeta primers that the PCR ran. Some clones are missing from TCRdb's copy, which holds only in-frame ones; the method was immunoSEQ multiplex PCR. The sample has roughly 150,000 clones; about 80% are singletons. What was sequenced was PBMCs. The receptors come from a woman in her 40s in good health and CMV-seronegative.

The chain is built from TRBV7-2 and TRBJ2-3; 10 bases are a match to TRBD1. Unmatched junction bases numbered 4, after V lost 4 bases and J lost 0 bases. Germline loops: CDR1 SGHTA, CDR2 FQGNSA. The CDR3 loop spans 16 amino acids. The CDR3 protein is CASSSRTGGSTDTQYF. DNA for the CDR3: TGTGCCAGCAGCTCACGGACAGGGGGAAGCACAGATACGCAGTATTTT. The entire variable domain, with the rest obtained from reference TRBV7-2 and TRBJ2-3, is as follows: GAGVSQSPSNKVTEKGKDVELRCDPISGHTALYWYRQSLGQGLEFLIYFQGNSAPDKSGLPSDRFSAERTGGSVSTLTIQRTQQEDSAVYLCASSSRTGGSTDTQYFGPGTRLTVL.

This clone was seen once. This chain links TRBV2 with TRBJ1-2; D unresolved. The CDR3 has 13 amino acids. Germline V gene sequence: CDR1 SNHLY, CDR2 FYNNEI. The V and J ends lost 3 bases and 5 bases respectively, with 10 bases between them. The CDR3 DNA reads as TGTGCCAGCAGTGAGGACGGAGGGTATGGCTACACCTTC. Translation gives CASSEDGGYGYTF.

The genes are TRBV30 and TRBJ2-2, with D possibly being TRBD2 (5 bases). Germline CDR1 is GTSNPN and CDR2 is SVGIG (reference sequence). V dropped 3 bases and J dropped 4 bases, with 24 bases sitting between them. The CDR3 runs 18 residues. CDR3: CAWSPLRGLSAGTGELFF. As DNA, the CDR3 is TGTGCCTGGAGCCCGCTACGGGGATTGAGCGCGGGCACCGGGGAGCTGTTTTTT.

This chain joins TRBV7-9 and TRBJ2-1; D gene uncertain. Germline values: CDR1 SEHNR, CDR2 FQNEAQ (reference sequence). V lost 1 base, J lost 14 bases, and 6 bases lay in between. This CDR3 is 10 amino acids long. In DNA, the CDR3 is TGTGCCAGCAGCTTAGTCTATAAGTTCTTC. Amino acids: CASSLVYKFF.

The chain couples TRBV10-1 to TRBJ2-3, with 9 nucleotides matching TRBD1. The CDR3 spans 14 residues. J was trimmed by 6 bases and V by 4 bases; bases with no gene match: 5. Per the germline V gene, CDR1 is WNHNN and CDR2 is SYGVQD (reference sequence). The DNA for the CDR3 is TGCGCCAGCAGTGGGACAGGGGCCGGGGATACGCAGTATTTT. It translates to CASSGTGAGDTQYF.

The chain carries TRBV7-9 and TRBJ1-4; D is uncertain. Trimming cost V 3 bases and J 0 bases, with 17 bases left between them. The length of the CDR3 is 18 residues. Germline CDR1 and CDR2: SEHNR and FQNEAQ (reference sequence). CDR3 protein: CASSFTGVTEATNEKLFF. In DNA, the CDR3 is TGTGCCAGCAGCTTTACCGGGGTAACGGAAGCAACTAATGAAAAACTGTTTTTT. The full variable domain, completed using reference TRBV7-9 and TRBJ1-4, is DTGVSQNPRHKITKRGQNVTFRCDPISEHNRLYWYRQTLGQGPEFLTYFQNEAQLEKSRLLSDRFSAERPKGSFSTLEIQRTEQGDSAMYLCASSFTGVTEATNEKLFFGSGTQLSVL.

The chain uses TRBV11-2 and TRBJ2-7, with D tentatively TRBD1 (7 bases). This CDR3 comprises 15 residues. Looked up from germline, CDR1 is SGHAT and CDR2 is FQNNGV. Trimming stripped 5 bases from V and 1 base from J, with 15 bases between. The CDR3 nucleotides read TGTGCCAGCAGCGGCAGGGGGGACAGATCCTACGAGCAGTACTTC. This gives the protein CASSGRGDRSYEQYF.

This clone occurred once. The chain is built from TRBV28 and TRBJ1-2; possibly TRBD1 for D (5 bases). Trimming took off 6 bases at V and 1 base at J, with 9 bases between the two ends. Germline lookup yields CDR1 MDHEN and CDR2 SYDVKM. This CDR3 has 13 residues. This chain's CDR3 is CASRDTFNYGYTF. The CDR3 nucleotides read TGTGCCAGCAGGGACACCTTTAACTATGGCTACACCTTC.

The V and J genes are TRBV6-5 and TRBJ2-7, with D possibly TRBD1 on 6 matching bases. The CDR3 extends over 14 amino acids. V lost 0 bases and J 2 bases, leaving 8 bases between the germline ends. CDR1 is MNHEY and CDR2 is SVGAGI in the germline V gene. The DNA of the CDR3 is TGTGCCAGCAGTTACTCGTGGGACACCTACGAGCAGTACTTC. Translated: CASSYSWDTYEQYF.

This clone was counted only a few times. The rearrangement uses TRBV14 and TRBJ2-4, with 8 bases that match TRBD1. CDR1 and CDR2 (germline): SGHDN, FVKESK. J gave up 3 bases and V 2 bases, and 6 bases lay outside the gene matches. The CDR3 length is 16 residues. CDR3 residues: CASSQTRGRDKNIQYF. The CDR3 DNA sequence: TGTGCCAGCAGCCAAACCAGGGGGCGCGACAAAAACATTCAGTACTTC.

J is TRBJ1-1 and V is TRBV7-9, with 7 bases that match TRBD1. Trimming removed 1 base from V and 7 bases from J; junction bases left unmatched: 6. Germline-derived CDR1 and CDR2 are SEHNR and FQNEAQ (reference sequence). The CDR3 covers 14 residues. The CDR3 protein is CASSLVGTVFEAFF. The CDR3 bases are TGTGCCAGCAGCTTAGTTGGGACAGTTTTTGAAGCTTTCTTT.

J is TRBJ2-5 and V is TRBV28; 9 bases are shared with TRBD1. Germline CDR1 is MDHEN and CDR2 is SYDVKM. V was pared by 5 bases and J by 5 bases, with 6 bases of the junction left unmatched. The CDR3 extends over 14 amino acids. Here the CDR3 DNA reads TGTGCCAGCAGTCCGACAGGGGGGAGGGAGACCCAGTACTTC. This sequence encodes CASSPTGGRETQYF.

The chain couples TRBV4-2 to TRBJ2-2, with 8 nucleotides matching TRBD1. The CDR3 runs 16 residues. V trimming: 0 bases; J trimming: 6 bases; junction bases outside the gene matches: 6. From germline, CDR1 is LGHNA and CDR2 YNFKEQ. CDR3 region: CASSQDRQGWSGELFF. The CDR3 coding sequence is TGTGCCAGCAGCCAAGATCGACAGGGGTGGTCCGGGGAGCTGTTTTTT.

This clone appeared once. The CDR3 DNA sequence: TGTGCCAGCAGCTTATACGGGGTCGAGCAGTACTTC. As protein: CASSLYGVEQYF. This chain links TRBV11-1 with TRBJ2-5, with TRBD2 as a possible D gene (5 bases). The J call is in doubt because the DNA end fits TRBJ2-7 better. The CDR3 runs 12 residues. The germline CDR1 and CDR2 sequences are SGHAT and FQDESV (reference sequence).

In its sample, this clone was seen a few times. The chain joins TRBV5-1 to TRBJ2-1, with D perhaps matching TRBD2 (6 bases). Germline loops: CDR1 SGHRS, CDR2 YFSETQ. Trimming shortened V by 5 bases and J by 6 bases, and 12 bases separated the two germline ends. This CDR3 is built from 13 residues. The CDR3 DNA reads as TGCGCCAGCAGTTCCGCGGAGGGCAATGAGCAGTTCTTC. It is translated as CASSSAEGNEQFF.

This clone showed up just a few times. The V call is TRBV4-3, the J call TRBJ2-2; possibly TRBD1 for D (6 bases). CDR3 size: 15 residues. Trimming removed 3 bases at V and 6 bases at J, with 14 bases between. From germline, CDR1 is LGHNA and CDR2 YSLEER. CDR3 region: CASSQGPGEPGELFF. In DNA form, the CDR3 reads TGCGCCAGCAGCCAGGGACCAGGGGAACCCGGGGAGCTGTTTTTT.

The J gene is TRBJ2-1, the V gene TRBV27; 10 positions agree with TRBD1. Germline CDR1 and CDR2: MNHEY and SMNVEV (reference sequence). The CDR3 totals 16 residues. After removal of 7 bases from V and 3 bases from J, the junction contained 9 bases not matched to a gene. CDR3 sequence: CASTTIRDRGYNEQFF. In DNA, the CDR3 is TGTGCCAGCACAACTATCCGGGACAGGGGCTACAATGAGCAGTTCTTC.

DNA for the CDR3: TGTGCCAGCAGCTCTCCCGGAAGCGGGGGGGCTGCCGGGGAGCTGTTTTTT. This encodes CASSSPGSGGAAGELFF. The V and J genes are TRBV11-3 and TRBJ2-2; 10 bases match TRBD2. Germline values: CDR1 SGHNT, CDR2 YENEEA. The CDR3 covers 17 residues. The trim removed 4 bases at V and 6 bases at J, leaving 11 bases unmatched.

V and J are TRBV6-5 and TRBJ2-5, with unresolved D. This CDR3 region has 11 residues. Germline V CDR1 and CDR2: MNHEY, SVGAGI. V shed 7 bases and J shed 5 bases, with 8 bases lying between them. CDR3 region: CASTYLETQYF. The CDR3 DNA sequence: TGTGCCAGCACCTATCTCGAGACCCAGTACTTC.

The chain is built from TRBV5-6 and TRBJ2-7, with 10 bases that match TRBD1. The CDR3 is made up of 15 amino acids. Trimming at V came to 0 bases and at J to 3 bases, leaving 3 bases not matched to a gene. In germline, CDR1 is SGHDT, CDR2 YYEEEE. The DNA of the CDR3 is TGTGCCAGCAGCTTGGCCGGGACAGGGGACTACGAGCAGTACTTC. Its translation: CASSLAGTGDYEQYF.

The V and J genes are TRBV7-9 and TRBJ1-3; tentative D call: TRBD1 (5 bases). The germline V gene encodes CDR1 SEHNR and CDR2 FQNEAQ (reference sequence). The CDR3 sequence is 15 residues long. Trimming removed 5 bases from V and 0 bases from J, with 11 bases in between. CDR3 region: CASSLTRDSGNTIYF. CDR3 DNA sequence: TGTGCCAGCAGCCTAACCAGGGACTCTGGAAACACCATATATTTT.

The chain recombines TRBV10-3 with TRBJ2-5; D possibly corresponds to TRBD2 (6 bases). The CDR3 length is 18 residues. V lost 0 bases and J 3 bases, leaving 20 bases between the germline ends. The germline V gene encodes CDR1 ENHRY and CDR2 SYGVKD. The CDR3 DNA is TGTGCCATCAGTGAGTCTTTTCGCGGGACTGGTCATAAAGAGACCCAGTACTTC. Protein: CAISESFRGTGHKETQYF.

The chain joins TRBV28 to TRBJ2-1; 9 bases are shared with TRBD2. Germline trimming cut 3 bases from V and 8 bases from J; bases unmatched to any gene: 2. CDR1 MDHEN and CDR2 SYDVKM come from the germline V gene. The length of the CDR3 is 13 residues. The CDR3 DNA reads TGTGCCAGCAGTTTGACTAGCGGATATGAGCAGTTCTTC. Amino acids: CASSLTSGYEQFF. The full variable domain, rest sourced from reference TRBV28 and TRBJ2-1, is DVKVTQSSRYLVKRTGEKVFLECVQDMDHENMFWYRQDPGLGLRLIYFSYDVKMKEKGDIPEGYSVSREKKERFSLILESASTNQTSMYLCASSLTSGYEQFFGPGTRLTVL.

The CDR3 DNA reads TGTGCCAGCAGCTTAGCGCGTTACAATGAGCAGTTCTTC. Protein: CASSLARYNEQFF. This chain connects TRBV7-9 to TRBJ2-1; D not resolved. This CDR3 has 13 residues. V was cut by 0 bases and J by 4 bases, with 4 bases left in between. Germline-derived CDR1 and CDR2 are SEHNR and FQNEAQ (reference sequence).

V gene TRBV2 combines with J gene TRBJ1-2; 8 nucleotides line up with TRBD1. The V gene's germline CDR1 is SNHLY and CDR2 FYNNEI. Unmatched junction bases numbered 4, after V lost 8 bases and J lost 2 bases. The CDR3 runs 13 residues. CDR3 sequence (DNA): TGTGCCAGCCCGACAGGGGACAACTATGGCTACACCTTC. Its translation: CASPTGDNYGYTF.

The chain joins TRBV6-5 to TRBJ2-7, with TRBD2 as a possible D gene (6 bases). Germline values: CDR1 MNHEY, CDR2 SVGAGI. V was trimmed by 0 bases and J by 2 bases, leaving 8 bases between them. The CDR3 runs 14 residues. The CDR3 protein is CASSYSRGTYEQYF. CDR3 DNA: TGTGCCAGCAGTTACTCCCGCGGGACCTACGAGCAGTACTTC.

Concerning this clone itself: Other nucleotide sequences from this sample produce the same CDR3. V usage is TRBV9 and J usage is TRBJ2-3; TRBD2 matches at 9 bases. V trimming: 2 bases; J trimming: 5 bases; junction bases outside the gene matches: 0. The CDR3 length is 13 residues. CDR1 SGDLS and CDR2 YYNGEE come from the germline V gene. CDR3 DNA sequence: TGTGCCAGCAGCGTGCGGGGGGGAGATACGCAGTATTTT. It yields the protein CASSVRGGDTQYF.

J is TRBJ2-2 and V is TRBV5-1; TRBD1 matches 9 bases. This CDR3 has 16 residues. J gave up 3 bases and V 0 bases, and 3 bases lay outside the gene matches. Germline V lookup: CDR1 SGHRS, CDR2 YFSETQ. This CDR3 is CASSLGQGVDTGELFF. The CDR3 DNA reads TGCGCCAGCAGCTTGGGACAGGGGGTGGACACCGGGGAGCTGTTTTTT.

The J gene is TRBJ2-4, the V gene TRBV4-2; the match to TRBD1 covers 7 bases. The CDR3 spans 14 residues. Germline CDR1 and CDR2: LGHNA and YNFKEQ. V trimming: 0 bases; J trimming: 12 bases; junction bases outside the gene matches: 8. CDR3 DNA sequence: TGTGCCAGCAGCCAAGAAGGGGGTGGGGACAGTCAGTACTTC. Amino acids: CASSQEGGGDSQYF.

This CDR3 reads CASSFEAGQETQYF. CDR3 nucleotides: TGTGCCAGCAGTTTTGAAGCGGGACAAGAGACCCAGTACTTC. J is TRBJ2-5 and V is TRBV28; 7 bases line up with TRBD2. Germline V gives CDR1 MDHEN, CDR2 SYDVKM. V dropped 3 bases and J dropped 2; count of bases not matched to a gene: 3. CDR3 length equals 14 residues.

This clone appeared a single time. The chain recombines TRBV7-9 with TRBJ2-1; perhaps TRBD2 as D (6 bases). The CDR3 is made up of 14 amino acids. CDR1 and CDR2 (germline): SEHNR, FQNEAQ (reference sequence). Trimming cost V 4 bases and J 2 bases, with 9 bases left between them. Here the CDR3 reads CASSSPGAYNEQFF. CDR3 DNA sequence: TGTGCCAGCAGCTCCCCGGGAGCCTACAATGAGCAGTTCTTC.

This chain uses TRBV28 with TRBJ1-2, with D hard to call. Trimming took off 6 bases at V and 2 bases at J, with 16 bases between the two ends. This CDR3 spans 15 amino acids. CDR1 and CDR2 (germline): MDHEN, SYDVKM. The CDR3 sequence: CASRKRTPPNYGYTF. The CDR3 DNA reads as TGTGCCAGCAGAAAAAGGACTCCCCCAAACTATGGCTACACCTTC.